These 5 T cell receptor beta chains originate from one sample sequenced in a study of PD-L1 blockade in urothelial cancer. TCRdb's table, derived via immunoSEQ multiplex PCR, lists solely in-frame clones and lacks some. The repertoire holds over 40,000 clones, with roughly 78% as singletons. This sample comprised PBMCs, obtained around atezolizumab (anti-PD-L1) treatment. Every receptor here comes from a man aged 65 to 85 with urothelial cancer.

The rearrangement links TRBV5-1 to TRBJ2-3; weak D call: TRBD1 (6 bases). The V end was cut by 1 base, the J end by 0 bases, with 9 bases between. This CDR3 comprises 15 residues. From germline, CDR1 is SGHRS and CDR2 YFSETQ. The CDR3 sequence is CASSLSGQSTDTQYF. The CDR3 DNA sequence: TGCGCCAGCAGCTTGAGCGGACAGAGCACAGATACGCAGTATTTT.

This chain links TRBV6-1 with TRBJ1-5; D unresolved. With 1 base removed from V and 3 bases from J, the gap between germline ends came to 7 bases. Per germline, CDR1 MNHNS and CDR2 SASEGT. The CDR3 contains 14 residues. CDR3 DNA: TGTGCCAGCAGTGAAGTACAGAACAATCAGCCCCAGCATTTT. It codes for CASSEVQNNQPQHF.

The gene calls are TRBV28 and TRBJ1-1; D uncertain. Germline lookup yields CDR1 MDHEN and CDR2 SYDVKM. This CDR3 contains 15 residues. Trimming took 2 bases from V and 0 from J, leaving 10 bases between them. This chain's CDR3 is CASSLAQAMNTEAFF. CDR3 nucleotides: TGTGCCAGCAGTTTAGCCCAGGCGATGAACACTGAAGCTTTCTTT.

Written as DNA, the CDR3 is TGTGCCAGCAGCTTCAGGACTAGCGGTCGGGATACGCAGTATTTT. This encodes CASSFRTSGRDTQYF. The chain is built from TRBV11-3 and TRBJ2-3, with 10 bases that match TRBD2. CDR1 and CDR2 from the germline V gene are SGHNT and YENEEA. This CDR3 spans 15 amino acids. The V segment lost 3 bases and the J segment 6 bases; nucleotides outside the gene matches: 6.

The gene calls are TRBV19 and TRBJ1-5; weak D call: TRBD1 (5 bases). CDR3 length: 14 residues. The ends were cut back, 2 bases at V and 7 bases at J, with 12 bases in the middle. Germline CDR1 is LNHDA and CDR2 is SQIVND (reference sequence). CDR3 loop: CASSILAGRQPQHF. The CDR3 DNA sequence: TGTGCCAGTAGTATATTGGCAGGGAGGCAGCCCCAGCATTTT.